These T cell receptor beta chains were read from a single sample in a study of T-cell memory formation after mild COVID-19. TCRdb independently ran MiXCR on the 5' RACE reads; one entry per CDR3 protein. The repertoire has around 370,000 distinct CDR3 sequences, around 20% of them found once; the top ten carry around an eighth. Source material: PBMCs or a T cell subset sorted from them (not recorded which). These TCRs come from an adult woman who had mild COVID-19 (a few samples of this study predate the infection). Cell type and time point are not known. CDR3s include the opening cysteine and the closing phenylalanine or tryptophan.

>TRBJ1-1|14|TRBV29-1
CSARQGLTSTEAFF
>TRBJ2-7|14|TRBV6-5
CASRSAGLRNEQYF
>TRBJ1-3|16|TRBV5-1
CASSLVVGSSGNTIYF
>TRBJ2-5|13|TRBV29-1
CSVTGGVIETQYF
>TRBJ2-5|11|TRBV27
CATENYETQYF
>TRBJ2-6|14|TRBV19
CASNRGSGANVLTF
>TRBJ1-1|10|TRBV30
CAWRHVIAFF
>TRBJ2-5|13|TRBV30
CAWSVGGQETQYF
>TRBJ2-7|13|TRBV24-1
CATSAPDRTQQYF
>TRBJ2-7|15|TRBV6-2/TRBV6-3
CASSYSGSSTYEQYF
>TRBJ1-4|16|TRBV24-1
CATSEPGTGPEEKLFF
>TRBJ2-1|15|TRBV9
CASSVGRTGRGEQFF
>TRBJ2-7|12|TRBV27
CASSSQSYEQYF
>TRBJ2-3|15|TRBV27
CASSPYLTSTDTQYF
>TRBJ1-4|15|TRBV3-1
CASSQDDDRNEKLFF
>TRBJ2-3|15|TRBV5-1
CASSLVGALRDTQYF
>TRBJ1-1|12|TRBV7-9
CASRTGDTEAFF
>TRBJ2-5|16|TRBV3-1
CASSQEGRRDRETQYF
>TRBJ1-5|11|TRBV6-1
CASNSDQPQHF
>TRBJ2-1|14|TRBV18
CASSPPHLYNEQFF
>TRBJ2-3|16|TRBV7-2
CASCIGGGEVTDTQYF
>TRBJ1-1|16|TRBV30
CAWSGRNSWGSDEAFF
>TRBJ2-5|13|TRBV5-5
CASSGRDQETQYF
>TRBJ2-3|12|TRBV18
CASSPGTDTQYF
>TRBJ1-1|13|TRBV25-1
CASSPFSNTEAFF
>TRBJ2-3|14|TRBV30
CAWGRAGAGDTQYF
>TRBJ1-1|14|TRBV29-1
CSVRTGVGGTEAFF
>TRBJ2-1|16|TRBV12-3/TRBV12-4
CASSPRGSGIYNEQFF
>TRBJ2-1|16|TRBV5-1
CASSGTEGAAYNEQFF
>TRBJ1-2|16|TRBV7-9
CASSFTGQGPRDGYTF
>TRBJ2-3|16|TRBV15
CATSSGTILRTDTQYF
>TRBJ2-2|19|TRBV4-2
CASSQPSSGLLGNTGELFF
>TRBJ2-5|13|TRBV9
CASSGGALETQYF
>TRBJ1-2|15|TRBV3-1
CASSQRGIVNYGYTF
>TRBJ2-3|17|TRBV5-1
CASSYRDPLISTDTQYF
>TRBJ2-7|15|TRBV9
CASSSRQGSPNEQYF
>TRBJ1-2|15|TRBV5-1
CASSSPDQGAGGYTF
>TRBJ1-2|13|TRBV7-9
CASSPTPRGGYTF
>TRBJ2-1|18|TRBV7-2
CASSFRGVGTSGNNEQFF
>TRBJ2-6|14|TRBV5-1
CASSYSSGANVLTF
>TRBJ1-1|15|TRBV4-3
CASSQDGGMNTEAFF
>TRBJ2-3|15|TRBV2
CASSEWSVASDTQYF
>TRBJ1-6|17|TRBV12-3/TRBV12-4
CASSLRGGGGHNSPLHF
>TRBJ1-6|12|TRBV7-6
CASSSGEPLLHF
>TRBJ2-3|13|TRBV6-5
CASSLQDTDTQYF
>TRBJ2-5|17|TRBV5-1
CASSLSSNRDRDGTQYF
>TRBJ1-1|13|TRBV2
CASSEGLITEAFF
>TRBJ2-7|15|TRBV21-1
CASSNGTGGRDEQYF
>TRBJ1-1|14|TRBV5-1
CASFQGQTNTEAFF
>TRBJ2-7|13|TRBV20-1
CSARNRGSYEQYF
>TRBJ2-6|14|TRBV5-1
CASSSNSGANVLTF
>TRBJ1-1|16|TRBV9
CASSVSGGLMNTEAFF
>TRBJ2-3|15|TRBV2
CASSLAGGPRDTQYF
>TRBJ2-7|15|TRBV6-5
CASSPSTVDPYEQYF
>TRBJ2-3|13|TRBV14
CASSQGQTDTQYF
>TRBJ2-7|13|TRBV12-3/TRBV12-4
CASSSVRVYEQYF
>TRBJ2-5|13|TRBV14
CASSLQGGKTQYF
>TRBJ1-1|12|TRBV7-2
CASINYRSMAFF
>TRBJ2-4|14|TRBV12-3/TRBV12-4
CASSLWGRENIQYF
>TRBJ2-6|17|TRBV5-1
CASSYNRGQAGANVLTF